This is a list of T cell receptor beta chains from one sample in a study of beta chain bispecific antibodies for T cell cancers. These receptors have no identified antigens. MiXCR, run by TCRdb on the 5' RACE reads, gives a single entry per CDR3 protein. The table includes around 19,000 distinct CDR3 sequences, about 2% detected once. Sequences were derived from healthy donor T cells cultured with leukemia cells, sampled from a culture containing a bispecific antibody targeting TCR Vbeta12. The source of these receptors is a human donor in good health. Some clones in this sample may be carry-over from other donors' samples. Each CDR3 is given without its conserved first and last residue. Fields, in order: V gene, J gene, CDR3 protein.

v_gene: TRBV2; j_gene: TRBJ2-3; CDR3aa: ASSETRASTDTQY
v_gene: TRBV5-4; j_gene: TRBJ1-2; CDR3aa: ASSFTGYDGYT
v_gene: TRBV20-1; j_gene: TRBJ1-4; CDR3aa: SARDLDGPLREKLF
v_gene: TRBV4-1; j_gene: TRBJ1-1; CDR3aa: ASSQEVQVNTEAF
v_gene: TRBV27; j_gene: TRBJ2-2; CDR3aa: ASSRQDFAGELF
v_gene: TRBV15; j_gene: TRBJ2-5; CDR3aa: ATSNPASGETQY
v_gene: TRBV3-1; j_gene: TRBJ2-1; CDR3aa: ASSQDGAGYNEQF
v_gene: TRBV13; j_gene: TRBJ1-2; CDR3aa: ASSLDGYIYGYT
v_gene: TRBV11-2; j_gene: TRBJ2-7; CDR3aa: ASSQGSGGPLSYEQY
v_gene: TRBV15; j_gene: TRBJ2-1; CDR3aa: ATSRPQGNEQF
v_gene: TRBV19; j_gene: TRBJ2-1; CDR3aa: ASSFGTSTYNEQF
v_gene: TRBV2; j_gene: TRBJ1-4; CDR3aa: ASTRYADEKLF
v_gene: TRBV5-1; j_gene: TRBJ2-7; CDR3aa: ASRDGQSSYEQY
v_gene: TRBV28; j_gene: TRBJ1-5; CDR3aa: ASRSGGMSNQPQH
v_gene: TRBV27; j_gene: TRBJ1-6; CDR3aa: ASSLTVNSPLH
v_gene: TRBV10-3; j_gene: TRBJ2-5; CDR3aa: AIGFERETQY
v_gene: TRBV6-1; j_gene: TRBJ2-2; CDR3aa: ASNGLGSNTGELF
v_gene: TRBV5-1; j_gene: TRBJ2-2; CDR3aa: ASSVQTDGAGELF
v_gene: TRBV15; j_gene: TRBJ2-7; CDR3aa: ATSSQMGMSGEQY
v_gene: TRBV4-1; j_gene: TRBJ2-7; CDR3aa: ASSPNLVSEQY
v_gene: TRBV20-1; j_gene: TRBJ1-2; CDR3aa: SAREVGDYGYT
v_gene: TRBV6-5; j_gene: TRBJ2-3; CDR3aa: ASSGQADTQY
v_gene: TRBV28; j_gene: TRBJ1-2; CDR3aa: ATLFPIRYAYGYT
v_gene: TRBV7-7; j_gene: TRBJ1-5; CDR3aa: ASSKDRNQPQH
v_gene: TRBV5-1; j_gene: TRBJ2-1; CDR3aa: ASSLRSGSSYNEQF
v_gene: TRBV5-1; j_gene: TRBJ2-5; CDR3aa: ASSRAAGAPLKETQY
v_gene: TRBV24-1; j_gene: TRBJ2-3; CDR3aa: ATSDLPGAGTDTQY
v_gene: TRBV15; j_gene: TRBJ2-7; CDR3aa: ATSRVLVGNEQY
v_gene: TRBV27; j_gene: TRBJ2-5; CDR3aa: ASSSADRSQETQY
v_gene: TRBV15; j_gene: TRBJ1-5; CDR3aa: AVSEGVLSNQPQH
v_gene: TRBV5-1; j_gene: TRBJ2-3; CDR3aa: ASSWGQYTDTQY
v_gene: TRBV7-8; j_gene: TRBJ2-1; CDR3aa: ASSLSRTGGYEQF
v_gene: TRBV20-1; j_gene: TRBJ2-7; CDR3aa: SASKRGPSYEQY
v_gene: TRBV28; j_gene: TRBJ1-1; CDR3aa: ASSLYSTEAF
v_gene: TRBV20-1; j_gene: TRBJ2-7; CDR3aa: SANSDASSYEQY
v_gene: TRBV7-6; j_gene: TRBJ2-5; CDR3aa: ASSLAGTEETQY
v_gene: TRBV5-1; j_gene: TRBJ1-1; CDR3aa: ASSLGGLNTEAF
v_gene: TRBV6-5; j_gene: TRBJ2-1; CDR3aa: ASRRMALSYNEQF
v_gene: TRBV6-1; j_gene: TRBJ1-6; CDR3aa: ASSGVTASYNSPLH
v_gene: TRBV6-4; j_gene: TRBJ1-5; CDR3aa: ASSETPGGPQH
v_gene: TRBV20-1; j_gene: TRBJ2-1; CDR3aa: SASGSSYNEQF
v_gene: TRBV3-1; j_gene: TRBJ1-5; CDR3aa: ASSQEGGNQPQH
v_gene: TRBV28; j_gene: TRBJ2-3; CDR3aa: ASTTRGQGTDTQY
v_gene: TRBV30; j_gene: TRBJ1-5; CDR3aa: AWSVATGGQQPQH
v_gene: TRBV18; j_gene: TRBJ1-1; CDR3aa: ASSLQGGWTEAF
v_gene: TRBV2; j_gene: TRBJ1-1; CDR3aa: ASRYRGGEAF
v_gene: TRBV3-1; j_gene: TRBJ2-7; CDR3aa: ASSQSQDASYEQY
v_gene: TRBV19; j_gene: TRBJ1-2; CDR3aa: ASRPTDTYGYT
v_gene: TRBV18; j_gene: TRBJ2-1; CDR3aa: ASSPGTGGDEQF
v_gene: TRBV28; j_gene: TRBJ2-7; CDR3aa: ASIPTGEYEQY
v_gene: TRBV9; j_gene: TRBJ2-3; CDR3aa: ASSVPSDTQY
v_gene: TRBV5-4; j_gene: TRBJ1-3; CDR3aa: ASSLVGVAGNTIY
v_gene: TRBV6-1; j_gene: TRBJ2-1; CDR3aa: ASTSLAGALGNEQF
v_gene: TRBV28; j_gene: TRBJ2-5; CDR3aa: ASSLSGYQETQY
v_gene: TRBV6-5; j_gene: TRBJ1-5; CDR3aa: ASSYAGEQPQH